This record covers a single T cell receptor (beta chain). Data came from immunoSEQ multiplex PCR; TCRdb stores just in-frame clones and leaves some out. Of 140,000 or so clones in the sample, 88% were seen once. The sample is drawn from a study of blood T cell repertoires in COVID-19. Deletions cut 1 base from V and 0 bases from J, with 9 bases between. CDR3 size: 15 residues. The germline CDR1 and CDR2 sequences are MGHRA and YSYEKL. The chain uses TRBV4-1 and TRBJ1-1; D call uncertain. This receptor was obtained from a woman between 45 and 60 years old with acute or convalescent COVID-19. The specimen was peripheral blood. Here the CDR3 reads CASSQASKMNTEAFF. The CDR3 nucleotides are TGCGCCAGCAGCCAAGCATCTAAAATGAACACTGAAGCTTTCTTT.